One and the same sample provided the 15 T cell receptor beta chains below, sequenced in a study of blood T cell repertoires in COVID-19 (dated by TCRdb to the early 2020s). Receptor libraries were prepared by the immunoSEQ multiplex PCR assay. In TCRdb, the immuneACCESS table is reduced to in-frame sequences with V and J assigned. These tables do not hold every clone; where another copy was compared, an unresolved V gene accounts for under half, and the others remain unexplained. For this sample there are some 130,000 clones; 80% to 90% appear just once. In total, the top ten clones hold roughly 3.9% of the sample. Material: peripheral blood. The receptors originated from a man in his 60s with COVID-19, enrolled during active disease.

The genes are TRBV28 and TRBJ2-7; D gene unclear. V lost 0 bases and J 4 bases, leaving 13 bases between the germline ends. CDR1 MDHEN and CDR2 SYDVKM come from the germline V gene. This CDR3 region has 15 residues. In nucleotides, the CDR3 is TGTGCCAGCAGTTTATGGCAAATCTCTAGGTACGAGCAGTACTTC. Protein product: CASSLWQISRYEQYF. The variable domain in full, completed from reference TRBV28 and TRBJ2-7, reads DVKVTQSSRYLVKRTGEKVFLECVQDMDHENMFWYRQDPGLGLRLIYFSYDVKMKEKGDIPEGYSVSREKKERFSLILESASTNQTSMYLCASSLWQISRYEQYFGPGTRLTVT.

CDR3 region: CASSEGGTAPREFF. Here the CDR3 DNA reads TGTGCCAGCAGTGAAGGAGGGACAGCCCCCCGCGAGTTCTTC. The rearrangement joins TRBV6-1 to TRBJ2-1; TRBD1 agrees at 7 bases. Losses at the gene ends were 1 base for V and 14 bases for J; bases not matched to a gene: 11. The length of the CDR3 is 14 residues. In germline, CDR1 is MNHNS, CDR2 SASEGT.

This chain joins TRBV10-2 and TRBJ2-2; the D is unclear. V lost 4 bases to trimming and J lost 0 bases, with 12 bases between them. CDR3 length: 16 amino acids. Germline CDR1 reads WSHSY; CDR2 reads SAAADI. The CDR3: CASSVEHAANTGELFF. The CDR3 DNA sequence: TGCGCCAGCAGTGTCGAGCACGCCGCGAACACCGGGGAGCTGTTTTTT.

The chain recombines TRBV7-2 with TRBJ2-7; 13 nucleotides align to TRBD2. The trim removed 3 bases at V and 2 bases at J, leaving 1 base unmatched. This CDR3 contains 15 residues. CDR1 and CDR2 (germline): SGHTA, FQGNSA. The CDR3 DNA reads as TGTGCCAGCAGCTTTACTAGCGGGGGGGCCTACGAGCAGTACTTC. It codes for CASSFTSGGAYEQYF.

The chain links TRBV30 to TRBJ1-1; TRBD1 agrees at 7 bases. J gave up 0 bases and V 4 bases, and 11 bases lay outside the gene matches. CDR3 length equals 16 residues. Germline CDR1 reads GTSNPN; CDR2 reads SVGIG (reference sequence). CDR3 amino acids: CAWIGRQGQMNTEAFF. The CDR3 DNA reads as TGTGCCTGGATTGGGCGGCAGGGACAGATGAACACTGAAGCTTTCTTT.

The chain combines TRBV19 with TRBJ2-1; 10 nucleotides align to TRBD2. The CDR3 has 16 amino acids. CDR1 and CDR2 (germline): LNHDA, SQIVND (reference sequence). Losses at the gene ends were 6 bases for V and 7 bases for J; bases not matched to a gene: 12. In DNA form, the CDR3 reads TGTGCCAGTAGGCTGTCCAGCGGGGGGGCAGGGAATGAGCAGTTCTTC. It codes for CASRLSSGGAGNEQFF.

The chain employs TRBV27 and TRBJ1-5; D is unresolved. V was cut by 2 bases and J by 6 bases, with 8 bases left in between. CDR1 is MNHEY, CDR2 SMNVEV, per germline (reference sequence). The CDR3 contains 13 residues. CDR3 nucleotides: TGTGCCAGCAGTTTAACGGGAAGTCAGCCCCAGCATTTT. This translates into CASSLTGSQPQHF.

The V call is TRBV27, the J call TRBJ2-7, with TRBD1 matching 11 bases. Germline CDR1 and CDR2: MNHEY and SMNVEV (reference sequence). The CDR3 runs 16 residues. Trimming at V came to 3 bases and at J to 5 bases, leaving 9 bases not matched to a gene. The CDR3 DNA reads TGTGCCAGCAGTTTTCTGGGACAGGGGGTATATAACGAGCAGTACTTC. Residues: CASSFLGQGVYNEQYF.

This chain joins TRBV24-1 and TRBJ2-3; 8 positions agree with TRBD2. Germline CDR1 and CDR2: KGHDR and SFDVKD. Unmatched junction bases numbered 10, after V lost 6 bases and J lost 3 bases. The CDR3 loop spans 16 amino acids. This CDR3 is CATSSGGASVTDTQYF. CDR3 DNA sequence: TGTGCCACCAGTTCGGGGGGGGCTAGCGTTACAGATACGCAGTATTTT.

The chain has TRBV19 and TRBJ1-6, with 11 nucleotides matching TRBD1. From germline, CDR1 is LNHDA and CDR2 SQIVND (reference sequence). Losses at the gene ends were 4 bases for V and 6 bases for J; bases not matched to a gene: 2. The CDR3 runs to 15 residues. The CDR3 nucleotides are TGTGCCAGTAGTAGAGGGACAGGGGGTAATTCACCCCTCCACTTT. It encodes CASSRGTGGNSPLHF.

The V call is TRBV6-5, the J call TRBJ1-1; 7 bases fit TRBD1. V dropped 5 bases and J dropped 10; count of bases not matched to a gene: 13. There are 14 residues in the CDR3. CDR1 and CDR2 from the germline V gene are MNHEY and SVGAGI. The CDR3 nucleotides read TGTGCCAGCAGTCACCGCAGCCAGGGGGTGGGAGCTTTCTTT. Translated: CASSHRSQGVGAFF.

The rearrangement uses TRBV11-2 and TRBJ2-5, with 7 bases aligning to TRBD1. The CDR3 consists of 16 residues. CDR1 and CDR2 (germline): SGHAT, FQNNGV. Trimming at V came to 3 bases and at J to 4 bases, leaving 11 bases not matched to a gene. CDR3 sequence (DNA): TGTGCCAGCAGCTTGGGGCCGACAGGGAACGCAGAGACCCAGTACTTC. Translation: CASSLGPTGNAETQYF.

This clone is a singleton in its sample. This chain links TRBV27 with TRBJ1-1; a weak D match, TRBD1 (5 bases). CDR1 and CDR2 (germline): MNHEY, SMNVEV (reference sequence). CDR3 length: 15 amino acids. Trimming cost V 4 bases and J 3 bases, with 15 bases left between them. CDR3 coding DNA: TGTGCCAGCAGTTATTGGGGGGATAGGCACACTGAAGCTTTCTTT. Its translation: CASSYWGDRHTEAFF.

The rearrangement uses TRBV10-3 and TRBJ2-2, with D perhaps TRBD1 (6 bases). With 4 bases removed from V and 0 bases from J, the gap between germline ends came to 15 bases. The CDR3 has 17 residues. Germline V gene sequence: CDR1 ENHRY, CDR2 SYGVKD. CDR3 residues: CAISGKQGHPNTGELFF. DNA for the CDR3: TGTGCCATCAGTGGTAAACAGGGCCACCCGAACACCGGGGAGCTGTTTTTT.

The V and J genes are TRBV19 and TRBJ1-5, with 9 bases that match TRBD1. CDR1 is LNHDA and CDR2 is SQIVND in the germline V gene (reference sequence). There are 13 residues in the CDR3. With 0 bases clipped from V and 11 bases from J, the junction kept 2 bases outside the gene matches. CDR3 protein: CASSIDRDRAQHF. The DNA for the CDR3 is TGTGCCAGTAGTATAGATCGGGACAGGGCCCAGCATTTT.